At least ten counts were recorded for the clone carrying this T cell receptor (beta chain). Its antigen is still unknown. These data come from a study of T cell repertoires in cytomegalovirus infection. CDR1 MNHEY and CDR2 SVGEGT come from the germline V gene. CDR3 length equals 16 residues. The V and J ends lost 6 bases and 2 bases, in that order; junction bases with no gene match: 5. TCRdb passed the reads through MiXCR, listing each CDR3 protein once. The sample shows some 350,000 distinct CDR3 sequences, about 35% of them seen only once. The receptor was derived from a human donor in good health (CMV status not recorded). Some clones in this sample may be carry-over from other donors' samples. The specimen was cultured PBMCs, collected from culture after CMV antigen stimulation. The V call is TRBV6-2 or TRBV6-3, the J call TRBJ2-1; 12 nucleotides match TRBD2. The CDR3 sequence: CASRPWTSGTYNEQFF. CDR3 in DNA: TGTGCCAGCAGGCCATGGACTAGCGGGACCTACAATGAGCAGTTCTTC.